These 30 T cell receptor beta chains came from one sample sequenced in a study of CD8+ T cells in alopecia areata listed by TCRdb under 2018. Library preparation employed the immunoSEQ multiplex PCR assay. RNA was extracted from all samples and reverse transcribed into cDNA as template for TCR sequencing. The clones in this table, taken by TCRdb from immuneACCESS, are in-frame only. Not every clone is retained; where verified, under half of the shortfall comes from an unresolved V gene, and the cause of the rest is unknown. Within this sample are 180,000 or so clones, with roughly 58% of them counted one time only. The ten top clones hold 16% of the sample. The treatment or condition label of this sample denotes: oral pan-JAK inhibitor, 5-10 mg twice daily. The input for sequencing was CD4+ T cells sorted from blood, taken between weeks 55 and 65, from a patient treated with tofacitinib. These receptors were taken from a human donor with alopecia areata.

This chain links TRBV15 with TRBJ2-4, with TRBD2 as a possible D gene (6 bases). Germline CDR1 LNHNV, CDR2 YYDKDF (reference sequence). Trimming left V 3 bases short and J 8 bases short, with 14 bases between. This CDR3 has 14 residues. For the CDR3, the DNA is TGTGCCACCAGCAGGCGCTCAAGGAGGGACATTCAGTACTTC. This gives the protein CATSRRSRRDIQYF.

The V and J genes are TRBV7-8 and TRBJ1-5; D gene uncertain. The V end lost 4 bases, the J end lost 2 bases, and 15 bases lay between the germline ends. Germline assignment: CDR1 SGHVS and CDR2 FQNEAQ. The length of the CDR3 is 16 residues. The CDR3 sequence is CASSSKGNMGNQPQHF. The CDR3 nucleotides are TGTGCCAGCAGCTCAAAGGGAAATATGGGCAATCAGCCCCAGCATTTT.

The CDR3 sequence is CASSAEAGQPQHF. In nucleotides, the CDR3 is TGTGCCAGCAGTGCTGAGGCGGGACAGCCCCAGCATTTT. This chain connects TRBV6-1 to TRBJ1-5; D remains ambiguous. CDR1 and CDR2 from the germline V gene are MNHNS and SASEGT. V was trimmed by 4 bases and J by 7 bases, leaving 11 bases between them. The CDR3 is 13 amino acids.

The chain couples TRBV28 to TRBJ2-7; D possibly corresponds to TRBD1 (6 bases). The CDR3 length is 14 residues. The V gene lost 5 bases and the J gene lost 1 base, with 12 bases spanning the gap. Per germline, CDR1 MDHEN and CDR2 SYDVKM. The chain's CDR3 is CASSTSGVSYEQYF. CDR3 DNA: TGTGCCAGCAGTACCTCAGGGGTTTCCTACGAGCAGTACTTC.

This sequence joins TRBV30 and TRBJ2-2, with D possibly being TRBD2 (6 bases). There are 16 residues in the CDR3. The germline V and J ends were trimmed by 3 bases and 3 bases, with 17 bases remaining between them. CDR1 is GTSNPN, CDR2 SVGIG, per germline (reference sequence). CDR3 region: CAWRGLRGLDTGELFF. CDR3 DNA sequence: TGTGCCTGGAGGGGTCTTAGGGGACTGGACACCGGGGAGCTGTTTTTT.

This clone was recorded a few times. The rearrangement uses TRBV29-1 and TRBJ1-1; unclear D gene. V was cut by 1 base and J by 3 bases, with 12 bases left in between. Germline V CDR1 and CDR2: SQVTM, ANQGSEA. This CDR3 is 14 amino acids long. The CDR3 DNA sequence: TGCAGCGTTGAAGGACGGCAGGCCGACACTGAAGCTTTCTTT. Protein product: CSVEGRQADTEAFF.

The chain couples TRBV5-1 to TRBJ1-5; D is perhaps TRBD1 (6 bases). CDR3 size: 14 residues. Trimming cost V 3 bases and J 4 bases, with 11 bases left between them. Germline assignment: CDR1 SGHRS and CDR2 YFSETQ. For the CDR3, the DNA is TGCGCCAGCAGCTCCGGACAGCCAAATCAGCCCCAGCATTTT. Translation gives CASSSGQPNQPQHF. Full variable domain (remainder filled in from reference TRBV5-1 and TRBJ1-5): KAGVTQTPRYLIKTRGQQVTLSCSPISGHRSVSWYQQTPGQGLQFLFEYFSETQRNKGNFPGRFSGRQFSNSRSEMNVSTLELGDSALYLCASSSGQPNQPQHFGDGTRLSIL.

The CDR3 loop is CASSQQSPGEQYF. The CDR3 DNA reads TGTGCCAGCAGCCAACAGAGTCCGGGTGAGCAGTACTTC. The V and J genes are TRBV7-2 and TRBJ2-7; D uncertain. CDR3 length equals 13 residues. The V gene lost 5 bases and the J gene lost 7 bases, with 15 bases spanning the gap. CDR1 is SGHTA, CDR2 FQGNSA, per germline.

This clone was detected once. This chain connects TRBV5-1 to TRBJ2-1; 9 bases match TRBD1. V shed 4 bases, J shed 4 bases, and the junction held 6 bases outside the gene matches. From germline, CDR1 is SGHRS and CDR2 YFSETQ. The CDR3 contains 15 residues. CDR3 region: CASSEDRGIYNEQFF. CDR3 DNA sequence: TGCGCCAGCAGCGAAGACAGGGGGATTTACAATGAGCAGTTCTTC.

The chain couples TRBV2 to TRBJ1-5; no reliable D call. V was cut by 6 bases and J by 4 bases, with 4 bases left in between. Germline values: CDR1 SNHLY, CDR2 FYNNEI. This CDR3 has 11 amino acids. The CDR3 nucleotides read TGTGCCAGCAGGCTAAATCAGCCCCAGCATTTT. Protein product: CASRLNQPQHF. Filled out from reference TRBV2 and TRBJ1-5, the complete variable domain reads EPEVTQTPSHQVTQMGQEVILRCVPISNHLYFYWYRQILGQKVEFLVSFYNNEISEKSEIFDDQFSVERPDGSNFTLKIRSTKLEDSAMYFCASRLNQPQHFGDGTRLSIL.

The gene calls are TRBV23-1 and TRBJ1-1; D gene uncertain. TRBV23-1 is noted as an ORF with a role that remains uncertain. V lost 4 bases and J 5 bases, leaving 11 bases between the germline ends. This CDR3 comprises 13 residues. This chain's CDR3 is CASSPLLGTEAFF. The CDR3 nucleotides read TGCGCCAGCAGTCCCCTCCTAGGGACTGAAGCTTTCTTT.

For the CDR3, the DNA is TGTGCCAGCAGTGAAGACGGGAAATACGGTGGCTACACCTTC. It codes for CASSEDGKYGGYTF. The chain carries TRBV25-1 and TRBJ1-2; D remains unclear. V was trimmed by 2 bases and J by 7 bases, leaving 14 bases between them. The germline CDR1 and CDR2 sequences are MGHDK and SYGVNS. This CDR3 has 14 amino acids.

The chain links TRBV29-1 to TRBJ1-4; no clear D gene. CDR1 SQVTM and CDR2 ANQGSEA come from the germline V gene. This CDR3 has 14 amino acids. V was trimmed by 7 bases and J by 0 bases, leaving 12 bases between them. CDR3 in DNA: TGCAGCGCCCCTTACGGAGCAACTAATGAAAAACTGTTTTTT. The encoded protein is CSAPYGATNEKLFF.

This clone has just a few counts. The chain has TRBV29-1 and TRBJ2-7; D is ambiguous. The CDR3 is 13 residues long. Germline lookup yields CDR1 SQVTM and CDR2 ANQGSEA. Trimming took off 7 bases at V and 0 bases at J, with 13 bases between the two ends. CDR3 in amino acids: CSAMRRLSYEQYF. Written as DNA, the CDR3 is TGCAGCGCCATGCGTCGACTCTCCTACGAGCAGTACTTC.

This clone came up a few times. It may be a read error: a sequence one base away is much more abundant. The J gene is TRBJ2-7, the V gene TRBV27; D gene ambiguous. V was shortened by 2 bases and J by 3 bases, with 2 bases between the two germline ends. This CDR3 is 11 amino acids long. The germline CDR1 and CDR2 sequences are MNHEY and SMNVEV (reference sequence). The CDR3: CASSLGYEQYF. CDR3 nucleotide sequence: TGTGCCAGCAGTTTAGGCTACGAGCAGTACTTC.

This clone has a handful of counts. CDR3 residues: CATSRQGRTGSGAFF. For the CDR3, the DNA is TGTGCCACCAGCAGACAAGGGAGGACAGGGAGCGGAGCTTTCTTT. This chain joins TRBV15 and TRBJ1-1; TRBD1 matches 8 bases. Germline V gene lookup returns CDR1 LNHNV and CDR2 YYDKDF (reference sequence). The ends lost 2 bases at V and 10 bases at J; junction bases unmatched: 12. The CDR3 is 15 residues long. Drawing the rest from reference TRBV15 and TRBJ1-1, the complete variable domain is DAMVIQNPRYQVTQFGKPVTLSCSQTLNHNVMYWYQQKSSQAPKLLFHYYDKDFNNEADTPDNFQSRRPNTSFCFLDIRSPGLGDTAMYLCATSRQGRTGSGAFFGQGTRLTVV.

This sequence joins TRBV15 and TRBJ1-2; D is perhaps TRBD1 (6 bases). This CDR3 has 13 amino acids. Trimming pared 5 bases from V and 6 bases from J, leaving 13 bases between. Germline assignment: CDR1 LNHNV and CDR2 YYDKDF (reference sequence). Here the CDR3 DNA reads TGTGCCACCAGCCCCCGGACAGACGATGGCTACACCTTC. It encodes CATSPRTDDGYTF.

V is TRBV7-2 and J is TRBJ1-5; the match to TRBD1 covers 7 bases. This CDR3 spans 14 amino acids. Germline V CDR1 and CDR2: SGHTA, FQGNSA. With V trimmed by 3 bases and J by 2 bases, 1 base remained unmatched. CDR3 in amino acids: CASSLQGGNQPQHF. CDR3 in DNA: TGTGCCAGCAGCTTGCAGGGGGGCAATCAGCCCCAGCATTTT.

This clone occurred a few times. This chain links TRBV4-1 with TRBJ2-5; either TRBD1 or TRBD2 may fit D (5 bases each). Germline V gene sequence: CDR1 MGHRA, CDR2 YSYEKL. The CDR3 is 13 residues long. V was clipped by 4 bases and J by 7 bases, with 13 bases between them. CDR3 in DNA: TGCGCCAGCAGCCCGGGACCCTTGGGGACCCAGTACTTC. Protein sequence: CASSPGPLGTQYF.

The J gene is TRBJ2-5, the V gene TRBV7-9; D may be TRBD1 (5 bases). The better agreement between TRBJ2-7 and the DNA end casts doubt on the J call. The CDR3 contains 15 residues. Germline-derived CDR1 and CDR2 are SEHNR and FQNEAQ (reference sequence). Written as DNA, the CDR3 is TGTGCCAGCAGCCCACTACCGACAGTCTCCTACGAGCAGTACTTC. Encoded protein: CASSPLPTVSYEQYF.

This clone was recorded only once. The V gene is TRBV14, the J gene TRBJ2-3, with D possibly matching TRBD1 (5 bases). The CDR3 sequence is 13 residues long. The germline V gene encodes CDR1 SGHDN and CDR2 FVKESK. Between the trimmed V and J ends, which lost 1 base and 8 bases, there was a span of 10 bases. CDR3 nucleotides: TGTGCCAGCAGCCAAGTTGGCAGGGCTACGCAGTATTTT. Translation: CASSQVGRATQYF.

This clone occurred once. This likely comes from a read error, as the CDR3 has no conserved phenylalanine or tryptophan at its end. Because the CDR3's place on the DNA is in doubt, the DNA is left out and the CDR3 is given as listed by TCRdb. The chain is built from TRBV20-1 and TRBJ1-2; the DNA was not compared with TRBD1, the D call given in the table. Germline lookup yields CDR1 DFQATT and CDR2 SNEGSKA (reference sequence). The CDR3 is made up of 10 amino acids, end residues included. CDR3 protein: CSAPQTGSII.

The CDR3 DNA sequence: TGCAGCGCCACACAGGGGGCGGGTAGCTATGGCTACACCTTC. It specifies CSATQGAGSYGYTF. This chain uses TRBV29-1 with TRBJ1-2; 9 bases are shared with TRBD1. The CDR3 length is 14 residues. Germline CDR1 SQVTM, CDR2 ANQGSEA. V shed 7 bases and J 4 bases; nucleotides not matched to a gene: 10.

V and J are TRBV5-6 and TRBJ2-3; D is unresolved. The ends were cut back, 0 bases at V and 5 bases at J, with 1 base in the middle. The CDR3 consists of 11 residues. Germline values: CDR1 SGHDT, CDR2 YYEEEE. CDR3 DNA sequence: TGTGCCAGCAGCTTGGTAGATACGCAGTATTTT. Protein sequence: CASSLVDTQYF.

The rearrangement joins TRBV2 to TRBJ2-1, with D perhaps matching TRBD2 (5 bases). V lost 5 bases, J lost 9 bases, and 17 bases lay in between. The CDR3 has 14 amino acids. Per the germline V gene, CDR1 is SNHLY and CDR2 is FYNNEI. The CDR3 loop is CASSRNGKGSEQFF. The CDR3 DNA follows: TGTGCCAGCAGTCGAAATGGGAAAGGGAGTGAGCAGTTCTTC. Full variable domain (rest looked up from reference TRBV2 and TRBJ2-1): EPEVTQTPSHQVTQMGQEVILRCVPISNHLYFYWYRQILGQKVEFLVSFYNNEISEKSEIFDDQFSVERPDGSNFTLKIRSTKLEDSAMYFCASSRNGKGSEQFFGPGTRLTVL.

This clone was observed a few times. The genes are TRBV29-1 and TRBJ2-1; the D gene is possibly TRBD1 (6 bases). Trimming removed 0 bases from V and 15 bases from J, with 18 bases in between. CDR1 is SQVTM, CDR2 ANQGSEA, per germline. The length of the CDR3 is 13 residues. This CDR3 is CSVEDTGRGTRFF. CDR3 sequence (DNA): TGCAGCGTTGAAGATACAGGGCGCGGCACCAGGTTCTTC.

The chain carries TRBV5-1 and TRBJ2-7; perhaps TRBD2 as D (6 bases). The V end was cut by 4 bases, the J end by 6 bases, with 11 bases between. This CDR3 is built from 12 residues. Germline V lookup: CDR1 SGHRS, CDR2 YFSETQ. CDR3 nucleotides: TGCGCCAGCAGCATCGAGACTAGCGAGCAGTACTTC. This gives the protein CASSIETSEQYF.

CDR3 coding DNA: TGTGCCTGGGCTAGGCGGTCGGGGCTGAACACTGAAGCTTTCTTT. Its translation: CAWARRSGLNTEAFF. This chain joins TRBV30 and TRBJ1-1, with D tentatively TRBD1 (5 bases). V gave up 5 bases and J gave up 0 bases, with 16 bases separating them. Germline CDR1 and CDR2: GTSNPN and SVGIG (reference sequence). CDR3 length: 15 amino acids.

The chain employs TRBV9 and TRBJ2-2; no clear D. The CDR3 consists of 13 residues. Germline CDR1 and CDR2: SGDLS and YYNGEE. V was clipped by 5 bases and J by 6 bases, with 11 bases between them. Here the CDR3 DNA reads TGTGCCAGCAGATCAACCACGGCCGGGGAGCTGTTTTTT. Translation: CASRSTTAGELFF.

This clone was detected only once. This chain links TRBV14 with TRBJ2-3, with D hard to call. The germline V and J ends were trimmed by 4 bases and 7 bases, with 6 bases remaining between them. This CDR3 comprises 11 residues. CDR1 is SGHDN and CDR2 is FVKESK in the germline V gene. CDR3 sequence: CASSLRNTQYF. Here the CDR3 DNA reads TGTGCCAGCAGCCTTCGGAATACGCAGTATTTT.